This paragraph covers one T cell receptor (beta chain) sequence. The read falls 3 residues short of the CDR3 end, and the missing part is taken from the germline J gene. The data were obtained in a study of T cell clonality in common variable immunodeficiency. The table came from immunoSEQ multiplex PCR; TCRdb's copy has only in-frame clones and leaves some out. The repertoire consists of 50,000 to 60,000 clones, none detected only once. Germline CDR1 is SGHNT and CDR2 is YYREEE (reference sequence). V dropped 2 bases and J dropped 2 bases, with 14 bases sitting between them. This CDR3 has 15 residues.

V is TRBV5-4 and J is TRBJ2-7; a possible D gene is TRBD1 (5 bases). The sample taken for sequencing was peripheral blood mononuclear cells. This clonotype was sampled from a person between 18 and 75 years old in good health. CDR3 residues: CASSLKAGNTYEQYF. The part of the CDR3 DNA that was read is TGTGCCAGCAGCTTAAAGGCAGGGAACACCTACGAG.